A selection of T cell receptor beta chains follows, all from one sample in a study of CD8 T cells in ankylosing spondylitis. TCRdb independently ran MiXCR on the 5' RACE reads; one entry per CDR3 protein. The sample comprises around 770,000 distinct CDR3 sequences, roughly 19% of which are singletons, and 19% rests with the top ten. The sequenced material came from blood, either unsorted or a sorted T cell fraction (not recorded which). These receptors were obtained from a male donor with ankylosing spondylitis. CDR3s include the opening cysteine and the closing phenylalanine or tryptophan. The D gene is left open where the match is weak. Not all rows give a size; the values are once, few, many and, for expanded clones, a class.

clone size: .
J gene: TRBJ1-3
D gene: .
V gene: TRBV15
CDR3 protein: CATSRGGTEISGNTIYF
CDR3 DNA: TGTGCCACCAGCAGAGGTGGGACGGAGATCTCTGGAAACACCATATATTTT

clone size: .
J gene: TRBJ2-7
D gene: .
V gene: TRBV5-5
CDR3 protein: CASTLGWGAYEQYF
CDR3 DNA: TGTGCCAGCACCCTTGGTTGGGGGGCCTACGAGCAGTACTTC

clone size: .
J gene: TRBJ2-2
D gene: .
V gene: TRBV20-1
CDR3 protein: CSARPPRDGSTGELFF
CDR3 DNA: TGCAGTGCTAGACCCCCCCGGGACGGATCCACCGGGGAGCTGTTTTTT

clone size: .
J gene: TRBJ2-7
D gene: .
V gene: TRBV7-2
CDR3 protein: CASSLSGGTDYEQYF
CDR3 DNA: TGTGCCAGCAGCTTGAGCGGCGGGACAGACTACGAGCAGTACTTC

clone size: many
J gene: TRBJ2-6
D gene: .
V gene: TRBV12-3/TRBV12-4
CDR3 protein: CASSRQVLFSGANVLTF
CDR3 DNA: TGTGCCAGCAGCCGACAGGTCCTCTTCTCTGGGGCCAACGTCCTGACTTTC

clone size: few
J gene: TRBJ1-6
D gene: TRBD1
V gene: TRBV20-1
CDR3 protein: CSAPWTGHNSPLHF
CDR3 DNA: TGCAGTGCCCCTTGGACAGGGCATAATTCACCCCTCCACTTT

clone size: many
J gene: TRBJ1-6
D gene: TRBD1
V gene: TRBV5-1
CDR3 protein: CASSSIPGQSNSPLHF
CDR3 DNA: TGCGCCAGCAGCTCCATACCGGGACAGAGTAATTCACCCCTCCACTTT

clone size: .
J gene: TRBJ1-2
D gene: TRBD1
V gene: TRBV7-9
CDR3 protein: CASSGQGQNFGGYTF
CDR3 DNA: TGTGCCAGCAGCGGGCAGGGACAGAACTTCGGTGGCTACACCTTC

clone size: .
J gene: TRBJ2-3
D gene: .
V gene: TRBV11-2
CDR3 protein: CASSLEWGRGPRDTQYF
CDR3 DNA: TGTGCCAGCAGCTTAGAATGGGGGCGGGGTCCCCGGGATACGCAGTATTTT

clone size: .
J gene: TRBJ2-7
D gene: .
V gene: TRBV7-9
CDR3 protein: CASSLVGTPNHEQYF
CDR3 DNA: TGTGCCAGCAGCTTAGTCGGGACCCCGAACCACGAGCAGTACTTC

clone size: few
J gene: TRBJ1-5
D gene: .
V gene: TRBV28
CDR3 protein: CASSLGRWFSNQPQHF
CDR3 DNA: TGTGCCAGCAGTTTGGGGAGATGGTTTAGCAATCAGCCCCAGCATTTT

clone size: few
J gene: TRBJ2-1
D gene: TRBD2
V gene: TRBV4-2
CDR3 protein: CASSRLDGGAFNEQFF
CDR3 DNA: TGTGCCAGCAGCCGACTCGACGGGGGGGCGTTCAATGAGCAGTTCTTC

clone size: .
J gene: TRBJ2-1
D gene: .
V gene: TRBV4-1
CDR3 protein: CASSQGRTPLHDEQFF
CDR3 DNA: TGCGCCAGCAGCCAAGGACGGACGCCCCTACACGATGAGCAGTTCTTC

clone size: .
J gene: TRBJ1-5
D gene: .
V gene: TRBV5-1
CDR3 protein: CASSPRLGSNQPQHF
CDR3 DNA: TGCGCCAGCAGCCCCCGGCTGGGGAGCAATCAGCCCCAGCATTTT

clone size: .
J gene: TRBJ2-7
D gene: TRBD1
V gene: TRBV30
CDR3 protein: CAWKETGGPYEQYF
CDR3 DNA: TGTGCCTGGAAGGAGACAGGGGGACCCTACGAGCAGTACTTC

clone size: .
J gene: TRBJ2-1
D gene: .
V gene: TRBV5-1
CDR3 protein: CASSGSATPYDNEQFF
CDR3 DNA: TGCGCCAGCAGCGGATCCGCGACCCCTTATGACAATGAGCAGTTCTTC

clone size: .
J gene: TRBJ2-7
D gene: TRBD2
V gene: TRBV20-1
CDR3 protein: CSARGKTSVDEQYF
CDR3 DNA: TGCAGTGCTAGAGGAAAGACTAGCGTCGACGAGCAGTACTTC

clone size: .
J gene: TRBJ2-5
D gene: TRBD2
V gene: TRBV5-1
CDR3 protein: CASSTPGGQETQYF
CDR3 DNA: TGCGCCAGCAGCACCCCGGGGGGACAAGAGACCCAGTACTTC

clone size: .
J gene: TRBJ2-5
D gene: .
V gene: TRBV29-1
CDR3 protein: CSVDIGRETQYF
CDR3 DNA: TGCAGCGTTGATATAGGGCGGGAGACCCAGTACTTC

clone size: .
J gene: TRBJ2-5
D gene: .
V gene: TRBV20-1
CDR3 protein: CSAPSSGVETQYF
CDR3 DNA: TGCAGTGCTCCCAGTTCCGGGGTCGAGACCCAGTACTTC

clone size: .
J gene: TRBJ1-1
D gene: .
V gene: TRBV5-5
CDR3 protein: CASSLVQGGYPEAFF
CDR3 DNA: TGTGCCAGCAGTTTAGTACAGGGAGGTTACCCTGAAGCTTTCTTT

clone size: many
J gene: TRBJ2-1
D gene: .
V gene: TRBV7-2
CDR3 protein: CASSFTFNEQFF
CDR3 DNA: TGTGCCAGCAGCTTCACGTTCAATGAGCAGTTCTTC

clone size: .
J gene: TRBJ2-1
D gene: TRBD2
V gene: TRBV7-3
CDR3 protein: CASSPSGDHYNEQFF
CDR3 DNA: TGTGCCAGCAGCCCAAGCGGGGACCACTACAATGAGCAGTTCTTC

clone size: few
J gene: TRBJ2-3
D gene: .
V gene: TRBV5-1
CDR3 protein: CASSLEVTDTQYF
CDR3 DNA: TGCGCCAGCAGCTTGGAGGTCACAGATACGCAGTATTTT

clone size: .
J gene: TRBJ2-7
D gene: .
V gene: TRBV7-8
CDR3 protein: CASSLVAARGRAPVKQYF
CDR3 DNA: TGTGCCAGCAGCTTAGTAGCTGCTCGGGGCAGGGCCCCTGTGAAGCAGTACTTC

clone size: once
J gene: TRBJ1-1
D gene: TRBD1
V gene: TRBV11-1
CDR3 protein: CASSPAGGRGARGSEAFF
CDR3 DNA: TGTGCCAGCAGCCCGGCGGGCGGCAGGGGGGCTAGAGGATCTGAAGCTTTCTTT

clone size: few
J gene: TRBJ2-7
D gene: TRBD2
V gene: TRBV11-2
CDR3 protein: CASSVSGSNYEQYF
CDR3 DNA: TGTGCCAGCAGCGTTAGCGGGAGTAACTACGAGCAGTACTTC

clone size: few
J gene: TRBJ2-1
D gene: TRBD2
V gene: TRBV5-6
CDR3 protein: CASSRLAGNPYNEQFF
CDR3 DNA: TGTGCCAGCAGCCGACTAGCGGGAAACCCCTACAATGAGCAGTTCTTC

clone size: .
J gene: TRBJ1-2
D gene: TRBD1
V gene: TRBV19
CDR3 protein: CASSKPGQGGNYGYTF
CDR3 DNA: TGTGCCAGTAGTAAGCCGGGACAGGGTGGAAACTATGGCTACACCTTC